One and the same sample provided the 28 T cell receptor beta chains below, sequenced in a study of T-cell reconstitution after alpha-beta-depleted transplantation in children. Unique molecular identifiers were built into the TCRbeta library. A single record per CDR3 protein comes from TCRdb applying MiXCR to the PCR reads. The sample contains roughly 500,000 distinct CDR3 sequences, 32% of which appear only once. The source was PBMCs from the stem cell graft donor, collected from the stem cell graft. The receptors derive from a human donor who donated a stem cell graft to a child with aplastic anemia.

This clonotype was seen repeatedly, ten times or more. J is TRBJ2-1 and V is TRBV5-1; 15 nucleotides agree with TRBD2. V lost 4 bases and J lost 2; bases outside the gene matches: 4. This CDR3 comprises 17 residues. Germline V gene sequence: CDR1 SGHRS, CDR2 YFSETQ. The DNA for the CDR3 is TGCGCCAGCAGCCGGACTAGCGGGAGGGTAGCCTACAATGAGCAGTTCTTC. This translates into CASSRTSGRVAYNEQFF. The full variable domain, with the rest looked up from reference TRBV5-1 and TRBJ2-1, is KAGVTQTPRYLIKTRGQQVTLSCSPISGHRSVSWYQQTPGQGLQFLFEYFSETQRNKGNFPGRFSGRQFSNSRSEMNVSTLELGDSALYLCASSRTSGRVAYNEQFFGPGTRLTVL.

This clonotype was picked up a small number of times. CDR3 loop: CASSFLGGVETQYF. CDR3 coding DNA: TGTGCCAGCAGCTTTCTGGGGGGAGTCGAGACCCAGTACTTC. The chain employs TRBV11-1 and TRBJ2-5; TRBD2 might be the D (6 bases). With 3 bases removed from V and 5 bases from J, the gap between germline ends came to 13 bases. The CDR3 consists of 14 residues. Germline CDR1 is SGHAT and CDR2 is FQDESV (reference sequence). Complete variable domain (other parts from reference TRBV11-1 and TRBJ2-5): EAEVAQSPRYKITEKSQAVAFWCDPISGHATLYWYRQILGQGPELLVQFQDESVVDDSQLPKDRFSAERLKGVDSTLKIQPAELGDSAMYLCASSFLGGVETQYFGPGTRLLVL.

The V and J genes are TRBV29-1 and TRBJ1-1; D not certain. Germline loops: CDR1 SQVTM, CDR2 ANQGSEA. Trimming shortened V by 7 bases and J by 1 base, and 13 bases separated the two germline ends. This CDR3 region has 13 residues. CDR3 amino acids: CSAITPRNTEAFF. The CDR3 coding sequence is TGCAGCGCTATTACCCCCCGGAACACTGAAGCTTTCTTT. Based on the CDR3 plus reference TRBV29-1 and TRBJ1-1, the full variable domain is SAVISQKPSRDICQRGTSLTIQCQVDSQVTMMFWYRQQPGQSLTLIATANQGSEATYESGFVIDKFPISRPNLTFSTLTVSNMSPEDSSIYLCSAITPRNTEAFFGQGTRLTVV.

V is TRBV30 and J is TRBJ2-2; D may be TRBD2 (6 bases). CDR1 and CDR2 (germline): GTSNPN, SVGIG (reference sequence). The CDR3 contains 14 residues. V was cut by 4 bases and J by 0 bases, with 9 bases left in between. In DNA, the CDR3 is TGTGCCTGGACCGGGACTCCGAACACCGGGGAGCTGTTTTTT. Its translation is CAWTGTPNTGELFF.

This chain uses TRBV7-9 with TRBJ2-7, with D perhaps matching TRBD1 (6 bases). This CDR3 region has 14 residues. Germline V gene sequence: CDR1 SEHNR, CDR2 FQNEAQ (reference sequence). Trimming took 5 bases from V and 3 from J, leaving 14 bases between them. This CDR3 reads CASSQGQNYYEQYF. DNA for the CDR3: TGTGCCAGCAGCCAGGGACAAAATTACTACGAGCAGTACTTC.

This clonotype has just a few counts. The rearrangement joins TRBV5-5 to TRBJ1-5, with 7 positions matching TRBD1. V gave up 4 bases and J gave up 4 bases; unmatched junction bases: 8. The CDR3 has 15 residues. Per germline, CDR1 SGHKS and CDR2 YYEKEE (reference sequence). The CDR3 region is CASSHYDRANQPQHF. CDR3 in DNA: TGTGCCAGCAGCCACTATGACAGGGCGAATCAGCCCCAGCATTTT.

This clonotype was counted a few times. The CDR3 nucleotides read TGTGCCAGCAGCCTCAGAAACTCCTACGAGCAGTACTTC. Its translation is CASSLRNSYEQYF. The J gene is TRBJ2-7, the V gene TRBV12-3 or TRBV12-4; D uncertain. V lost 6 bases and J 0 bases, leaving 9 bases between the germline ends. This CDR3 contains 13 residues.

This clonotype was found once. The chain uses TRBV5-4 and TRBJ2-3; D possibly corresponds to TRBD2 (5 bases). The CDR3 sequence is 15 residues long. Germline V gene data show CDR1 as SGHNT and CDR2 as YYREEE (reference sequence). The V end lost 4 bases, the J end lost 13 bases, and 25 bases lay between the germline ends. The CDR3 sequence is CASSARPDTGVLEYF. In nucleotides, the CDR3 is TGTGCCAGCAGCGCCCGGCCAGACACCGGGGTACTGGAGTATTTT.

This clonotype has a handful of counts. This chain uses TRBV6-5 with TRBJ1-1; D is unresolved. Germline CDR1 is MNHEY and CDR2 is SVGAGI. Trimming stripped 0 bases from V and 4 bases from J, with 9 bases between. The CDR3 totals 14 residues. DNA for the CDR3: TGTGCCAGCAGTTACTCGCGGGTTGGCACTGAAGCTTTCTTT. Residues: CASSYSRVGTEAFF.

The chain couples TRBV5-1 to TRBJ2-7; 10 bases align to TRBD2. Germline assignment: CDR1 SGHRS and CDR2 YFSETQ. The length of the CDR3 is 16 residues. V dropped 3 bases and J dropped 6; count of bases not matched to a gene: 12. This chain's CDR3 is CASSSGGASGSFEQYF. DNA for the CDR3: TGCGCCAGCAGCTCGGGGGGGGCTAGCGGGAGCTTCGAGCAGTACTTC.

The CDR3 bases are TGTGCCAGCAGCTTTGAATACACTGAAGCTTTCTTT. This encodes CASSFEYTEAFF. The chain is built from TRBV7-2 and TRBJ1-1; D not resolved. V lost 3 bases, J lost 3 bases, and 5 bases lay in between. There are 12 residues in the CDR3. Per the germline V gene, CDR1 is SGHTA and CDR2 is FQGNSA.

The chain is built from TRBV5-5 and TRBJ1-5; TRBD1 aligns across 7 bases. The ends lost 0 bases at V and 7 bases at J; junction bases unmatched: 10. Germline assignment: CDR1 SGHKS and CDR2 YYEKEE (reference sequence). CDR3 length: 16 amino acids. The CDR3: CASSLAWRQGQQPQHF. In DNA, the CDR3 is TGTGCCAGCAGCTTGGCCTGGAGACAGGGACAACAGCCCCAGCATTTT.

This clonotype was observed a few times. This sequence joins TRBV5-6 and TRBJ1-2, with D unresolved. V gave up 7 bases and J gave up 2 bases, with 15 bases separating them. This CDR3 spans 14 amino acids. Germline V gene lookup returns CDR1 SGHDT and CDR2 YYEEEE. CDR3 amino acids: CASLSNGVNYGYTF. CDR3 DNA sequence: TGTGCCAGCCTATCTAACGGGGTGAACTATGGCTACACCTTC.

The chain recombines TRBV29-1 with TRBJ1-2, with D maybe TRBD1 (5 bases). Germline loops: CDR1 SQVTM, CDR2 ANQGSEA. CDR3 size: 12 residues. Trimming took off 7 bases at V and 8 bases at J, with 17 bases between the two ends. CDR3 nucleotide sequence: TGCAGCGAAGAGGGCGGGGCGCGGGGCTACACCTTC. Its translation is CSEEGGARGYTF.

CDR3: CAWGDRPESYGYTF. The CDR3 DNA follows: TGTGCCTGGGGAGACAGGCCGGAGAGCTATGGCTACACCTTC. The chain links TRBV30 to TRBJ1-2; TRBD1 might be the D (6 bases). CDR3 length: 14 amino acids. Germline V lookup: CDR1 GTSNPN, CDR2 SVGIG (reference sequence). Between the trimmed V and J ends, which lost 5 bases and 4 bases, there was a span of 17 bases. Drawing the rest from reference TRBV30 and TRBJ1-2, the complete variable domain is SQTIHQWPATLVQPVGSPLSLECTVEGTSNPNLYWYRQAAGRGLQLLFYSVGIGQISSEVPQNLSASRPQDRQFILSSKKLLLSDSGFYLCAWGDRPESYGYTFGSGTRLTVV.

The gene calls are TRBV7-2 and TRBJ1-1; D might be TRBD1 (6 bases). Per the germline V gene, CDR1 is SGHTA and CDR2 is FQGNSA. This CDR3 spans 12 amino acids. V lost 1 base and J lost 11, with 11 bases in between. CDR3 in DNA: TGTGCCAGCAGCTTAGGAGGGGGGATGGCTTTCTTT. Its protein is CASSLGGGMAFF.

This clonotype was found a few times. V and J are TRBV28 and TRBJ1-5, with a tentative D call TRBD1 (6 bases). Between the trimmed V and J ends, which lost 6 bases and 7 bases, there was a span of 13 bases. This CDR3 has 13 amino acids. The germline gives CDR1 MDHEN, CDR2 SYDVKM. DNA of the CDR3: TGTGCCAGCAGGTACGAGGGGGGGCAGCCCCAGCATTTT. Its translation: CASRYEGGQPQHF.

The chain links TRBV7-2 to TRBJ1-2; unclear D gene. Germline loops: CDR1 SGHTA, CDR2 FQGNSA. Between the trimmed V and J ends, which lost 5 bases and 8 bases, there was a span of 15 bases. This CDR3 comprises 13 residues. CDR3 in DNA: TGTGCCAGCAGCCTAGAATACTATGTGGGCTACACCTTC. Translated: CASSLEYYVGYTF. The full variable domain, completed using reference TRBV7-2 and TRBJ1-2, is GAGVSQSPSNKVTEKGKDVELRCDPISGHTALYWYRQSLGQGLEFLIYFQGNSAPDKSGLPSDRFSAERTGGSVSTLTIQRTQQEDSAVYLCASSLEYYVGYTFGSGTRLTVV.

The rearrangement joins TRBV3-1 to TRBJ2-1; 10 bases match TRBD2. The germline CDR1 and CDR2 sequences are LGHDT and YNNKEL (reference sequence). V dropped 4 bases and J dropped 5; count of bases not matched to a gene: 8. The CDR3 totals 16 residues. The CDR3 DNA reads as TGTGCCAGCAGCCCCGTAACTAGCGGGAAACACAATGAGCAGTTCTTC. Residues: CASSPVTSGKHNEQFF.

The J gene is TRBJ2-7, the V gene TRBV20-1; the match to TRBD2 covers 8 bases. This CDR3 comprises 14 residues. After removal of 6 bases from V and 5 bases from J, the junction contained 12 bases not matched to a gene. Germline loops: CDR1 DFQATT, CDR2 SNEGSKA (reference sequence). The CDR3 DNA follows: TGCAGTGCGACGGCTAGCGGGTTAGCTGACGAGCAGTACTTC. This translates into CSATASGLADEQYF.

The rearrangement links TRBV29-1 to TRBJ1-2, with TRBD1 matching 7 bases. Germline V gives CDR1 SQVTM, CDR2 ANQGSEA. This CDR3 contains 11 residues. The junction had 3 bases not matched to a gene; V was cut back by 7 bases and J by 4 bases. CDR3 in amino acids: CSDGDSYGYTF. For the CDR3, the DNA is TGCAGCGATGGGGACAGCTATGGCTACACCTTC.

In this sample, this clonotype turned up a few times. The V and J genes are TRBV27 and TRBJ2-7; D may correspond to TRBD1 or TRBD2 (5 bases each). This CDR3 is 14 amino acids long. The V gene's germline CDR1 is MNHEY and CDR2 SMNVEV (reference sequence). V lost 2 bases and J lost 3, with 11 bases in between. The CDR3 sequence: CASSLRDGYYEQYV. The CDR3 region has the DNA TGTGCCAGCAGTTTACGGGACGGGTACTACGAGCAGTACGTC.

This clonotype appeared a few times. The J gene is TRBJ2-5, the V gene TRBV20-1, with TRBD2 identical over 10 bases. Germline V gene data show CDR1 as DFQATT and CDR2 as SNEGSKA (reference sequence). After removal of 4 bases from V and 6 bases from J, the junction contained 17 bases not matched to a gene. This CDR3 comprises 17 residues. The CDR3 reads CSAILVLRAGGRQTQYF. The CDR3 region has the DNA TGCAGTGCTATCCTAGTATTAAGAGCGGGAGGGAGGCAGACCCAGTACTTC.

CDR3 nucleotides: TGTGCCAGCAGTTTCACTTCAGGGTCGGGTCAGCCCCAGCATTTT. It codes for CASSFTSGSGQPQHF. The chain recombines TRBV27 with TRBJ1-5; D perhaps matches TRBD1 (5 bases). The V gene's germline CDR1 is MNHEY and CDR2 SMNVEV (reference sequence). The CDR3 contains 15 residues. Between the trimmed V and J ends, which lost 3 bases and 6 bases, there was a span of 15 bases.

J is TRBJ1-1 and V is TRBV6-2 or TRBV6-3; 9 nucleotides match TRBD1. The CDR3 loop spans 14 amino acids. Germline CDR1 MNHEY, CDR2 SVGEGT. V shed 7 bases and J 2 bases; nucleotides not matched to a gene: 5. The CDR3 bases are TGTGCCAGCATCGTGACAGGGGGAAACACTGAAGCTTTCTTT. Translating it yields CASIVTGGNTEAFF.

In this sample, this clonotype turned up a few times. This chain joins TRBV6-4 and TRBJ2-3; 9 bases are shared with TRBD2. Unmatched junction bases numbered 12, after V lost 11 bases and J lost 0 bases. Looked up from germline, CDR1 is MRHNA and CDR2 is SNTAGT. The CDR3 sequence is 16 residues long. The CDR3 region is CAPTGSSGKSTDTQYF. In nucleotides, the CDR3 is TGTGCCCCGACCGGGTCTAGCGGGAAAAGCACAGATACGCAGTATTTT.

This clonotype was picked up a small number of times. This chain links TRBV4-3 with TRBJ2-2, with a possible D match to TRBD2 (5 bases). Trimming removed 4 bases from V and 3 bases from J, with 9 bases in between. The CDR3 covers 14 residues. The V gene's germline CDR1 is LGHNA and CDR2 YSLEER. The CDR3 loop reads CASSPTSDTGELFF. As DNA, the CDR3 is TGCGCCAGCAGCCCCACTAGTGACACCGGGGAGCTGTTTTTT.

The chain combines TRBV7-9 with TRBJ2-4, with D perhaps matching TRBD1 (5 bases). The length of the CDR3 is 15 residues. Germline-derived CDR1 and CDR2 are SEHNR and FQNEAQ (reference sequence). Trimming left V 7 bases short and J 1 base short, with 14 bases between. CDR3 nucleotides: TGTGCCAGCATCGATGTGGACAACGCCAAAAACATTCAGTACTTC. Its protein is CASIDVDNAKNIQYF.